This T cell receptor (beta chain) was profiled in a study of beta chain features in type 1 diabetes. Study-level results: Type 1 diabetes patients had TCRB CDR3s that were shorter (moderately but significantly so) in all four CD4+ subsets.

In the case of this clone: Its antigen remains unknown.

In germline, CDR1 is MNHEY, CDR2 SMNVEV (reference sequence). V was trimmed by 3 bases and J by 8 bases, leaving 6 bases between them. This CDR3 has 11 amino acids. Expressed TCRB transcripts were sequenced after all isolated RNA was converted to cDNA. Using immunoSEQ multiplex PCR, the repertoire was profiled, and TCRdb retains in-frame clones only, with some absent. This table holds 200,000 to 300,000 clones, under 13% found once. The source of this sequence is a man aged 30 to 45 with type 1 diabetes. The chain joins TRBV27 to TRBJ2-3; perhaps TRBD2 as D (6 bases). Source material: naive CD4+ T cells from blood. CDR3 nucleotides: TGTGCCAGCAGTTTTAGCGGTACGCAGTATTTT. Translation: CASSFSGTQYF.